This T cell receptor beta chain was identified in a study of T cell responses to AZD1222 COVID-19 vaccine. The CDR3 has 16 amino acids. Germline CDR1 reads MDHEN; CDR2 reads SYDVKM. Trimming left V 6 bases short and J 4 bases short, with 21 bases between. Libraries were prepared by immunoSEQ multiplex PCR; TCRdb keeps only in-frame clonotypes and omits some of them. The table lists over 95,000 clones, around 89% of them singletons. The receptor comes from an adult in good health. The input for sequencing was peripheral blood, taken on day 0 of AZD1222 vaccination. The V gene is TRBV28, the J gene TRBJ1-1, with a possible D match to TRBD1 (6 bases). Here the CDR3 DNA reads TGTGCCAGCAGCCTAGGAGGGGGTTTTTCAGGCACTGAAGCTTTCTTT. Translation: CASSLGGGFSGTEAFF.